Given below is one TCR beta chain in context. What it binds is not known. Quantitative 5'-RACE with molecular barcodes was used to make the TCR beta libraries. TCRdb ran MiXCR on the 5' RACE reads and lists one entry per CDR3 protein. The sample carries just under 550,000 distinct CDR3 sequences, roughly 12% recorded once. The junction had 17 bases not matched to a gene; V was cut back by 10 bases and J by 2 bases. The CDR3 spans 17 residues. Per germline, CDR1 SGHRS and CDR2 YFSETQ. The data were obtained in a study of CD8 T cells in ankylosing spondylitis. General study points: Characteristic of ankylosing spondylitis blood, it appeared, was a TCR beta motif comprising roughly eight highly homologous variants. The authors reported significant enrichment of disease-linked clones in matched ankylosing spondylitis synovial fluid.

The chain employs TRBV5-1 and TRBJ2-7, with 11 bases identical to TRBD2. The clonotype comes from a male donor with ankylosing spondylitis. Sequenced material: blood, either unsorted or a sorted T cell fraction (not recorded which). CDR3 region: CAGSGRAEGKRTYEQYF. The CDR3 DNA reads TGCGCCGGTAGCGGGAGGGCCGAAGGGAAACGAACCTACGAGCAGTACTTC.